The 22 T cell receptor beta chains reported below all come from one sample, sequenced in a study of T-cell reconstitution after alpha-beta-depleted transplantation in children. Molecular barcoding with unique molecular identifiers was used for the TCRbeta library. TCRdb independently ran MiXCR on the PCR reads; one entry per CDR3 protein. The table includes some 220,000 distinct CDR3 sequences, approximately 10% detected once. This material consisted of PBMCs, taken before TCRalphabeta/CD19-depleted stem cell transplant. These receptors came from a child less than two years old with acute myeloid leukemia, due to receive a stem cell transplant.

At least ten counts were recorded for this clonotype. One end of the junction fails to match germline, which may point to a read error. For the CDR3, the DNA is TGTGCCGGCAGTTTAGGGGAGCAACTCTCCTACGAGCAGTACTTC. Protein product: CAGSLGEQLSYEQYF. This chain links TRBV12-3 or TRBV12-4 with TRBJ2-7; D is perhaps TRBD1 or TRBD2 (5 bases each). The CDR3 spans 15 residues.

This clonotype was found many times. The chain joins TRBV5-1 to TRBJ1-2, with D possibly matching TRBD1 (6 bases). The CDR3 contains 14 residues. Per germline, CDR1 SGHRS and CDR2 YFSETQ. Trimming took off 0 bases at V and 1 base at J, with 7 bases between the two ends. CDR3 sequence: CASSLGQDNYGYTF. Written as DNA, the CDR3 is TGCGCCAGCAGCTTGGGACAGGATAACTATGGCTACACCTTC.

In its sample, this clonotype was seen many times. The rearrangement joins TRBV12-3 or TRBV12-4 to TRBJ2-1; D gene uncertain. This CDR3 has 12 amino acids. V gave up 7 bases and J gave up 4 bases, with 8 bases separating them. The CDR3 region has the DNA TGTGCCAGCACCGGGCCGTACAATGAGCAGTTCTTC. This sequence encodes CASTGPYNEQFF.

This clonotype was recorded at least ten times. The chain couples TRBV18 to TRBJ1-1; tentative D call: TRBD1 (5 bases). This CDR3 has 13 amino acids. V was pared by 3 bases and J by 3 bases, with 8 bases between. CDR1 and CDR2 from the germline V gene are KGHSH and LQKENI. CDR3 sequence reads: CASSPARDTEAFF. CDR3 DNA sequence: TGTGCCAGCTCACCGGCCAGGGACACTGAAGCTTTCTTT. The full variable domain, completed using reference TRBV18 and TRBJ1-1, is NAGVMQNPRHLVRRRGQEARLRCSPMKGHSHVYWYRQLPEEGLKFMVYLQKENIIDESGMPKERFSAEFPKEGPSILRIQQVVRGDSAAYFCASSPARDTEAFFGQGTRLTVV.

This clonotype was observed many times. The rearrangement links TRBV7-2 to TRBJ2-1; 11 bases match TRBD2. This CDR3 is built from 12 residues. Germline CDR1 reads SGHTA; CDR2 reads FQGNSA. V shed 5 bases, J shed 15 bases, and the junction held 6 bases outside the gene matches. The CDR3 sequence: CASSELAGEAFF. CDR3 nucleotides: TGTGCCAGCAGCGAACTAGCGGGAGAGGCGTTCTTC.

This clonotype was detected ten times or more. V usage is TRBV29-1 and J usage is TRBJ1-1, with no clear D. The CDR3 contains 11 residues. The V end was cut by 4 bases, the J end by 1 base, with 4 bases between. CDR1 is SQVTM, CDR2 ANQGSEA, per germline. In DNA, the CDR3 is TGCAGCGTTGTAGGGAACACTGAAGCTTTCTTT. Its protein is CSVVGNTEAFF. The variable domain in full, with the rest retrieved from reference TRBV29-1 and TRBJ1-1, is SAVISQKPSRDICQRGTSLTIQCQVDSQVTMMFWYRQQPGQSLTLIATANQGSEATYESGFVIDKFPISRPNLTFSTLTVSNMSPEDSSIYLCSVVGNTEAFFGQGTRLTVV.

The chain employs TRBV30 and TRBJ2-1, with 7 bases lining up with TRBD1. CDR1 is GTSNPN and CDR2 is SVGIG in the germline V gene (reference sequence). The CDR3 runs 11 residues. The trim removed 5 bases at V and 8 bases at J, leaving 3 bases unmatched. The CDR3 DNA reads as TGTGCCTGGGACAGGGTTCATGAGCAGTTCTTC. Protein product: CAWDRVHEQFF. Full variable domain (outside the CDR3, taken from reference TRBV30 and TRBJ2-1): SQTIHQWPATLVQPVGSPLSLECTVEGTSNPNLYWYRQAAGRGLQLLFYSVGIGQISSEVPQNLSASRPQDRQFILSSKKLLLSDSGFYLCAWDRVHEQFFGPGTRLTVL.

Ten or more counts support this clonotype. The CDR3 DNA is TGCGCCAGCAGCTTGGTTAGGGGACTAGTGGAGACCCAGTACTTC. Its translation is CASSLVRGLVETQYF. The chain uses TRBV5-1 and TRBJ2-5; 8 bases line up with TRBD2. The CDR3 extends over 15 amino acids. J gave up 5 bases and V 0 bases, and 6 bases lay outside the gene matches. Germline CDR1 reads SGHRS; CDR2 reads YFSETQ.

The J gene is TRBJ2-3, the V gene TRBV7-6; a possible D gene is TRBD2 (5 bases). The CDR3 spans 15 residues. Trimming took off 5 bases at V and 4 bases at J, with 16 bases between the two ends. Germline values: CDR1 SGHVS, CDR2 FNYEAQ. CDR3 coding DNA: TGTGCCAGCAGCCCCACTAGGATGGTTGCAGATACGCAGTATTTT. Translating it yields CASSPTRMVADTQYF.

This clonotype was seen only once. One end of the junction fails to match germline, which may point to a read error. The chain recombines TRBV5-1 with TRBJ2-7, with D perhaps matching TRBD1 (5 bases). The CDR3 runs to 14 residues. Germline-derived CDR1 and CDR2 are SGHRS and YFSETQ. CDR3 DNA sequence: TGCGCGAGCAGCTTGACGACAGTCTCCTACGAGCAGTACTTC. Its protein is CASSLTTVSYEQYF. Looking up the rest from reference TRBV5-1 and TRBJ2-7 gives the full variable domain: KAGVTQTPRYLIKTRGQQVTLSCSPISGHRSVSWYQQTPGQGLQFLFEYFSETQRNKGNFPGRFSGRQFSNSRSEMNVSTLELGDSALYLCASSLTTVSYEQYFGPGTRLTVT.

This clonotype came up many times. The V gene is TRBV5-1, the J gene TRBJ1-1; D is uncertain. CDR1 is SGHRS, CDR2 YFSETQ, per germline. This CDR3 is 12 amino acids long. Trimming took 0 bases from V and 6 from J, leaving 6 bases between them. CDR3 coding DNA: TGCGCCAGCAGCTTGGCCGGTCCTGAAGCTTTCTTT. Amino acids: CASSLAGPEAFF.

This clonotype was observed at least ten times. This CDR3 is CSARRGANTEAFF. The CDR3 bases are TGCAGTGCTAGGAGAGGGGCCAACACTGAAGCTTTCTTT. The gene calls are TRBV20-1 and TRBJ1-1, with D possibly being TRBD1 (5 bases). The germline V and J ends were trimmed by 3 bases and 2 bases, with 10 bases remaining between them. Per germline, CDR1 DFQATT and CDR2 SNEGSKA (reference sequence). The length of the CDR3 is 13 residues.

The chain combines TRBV6-5 with TRBJ2-5, with D unresolved. Per germline, CDR1 MNHEY and CDR2 SVGAGI. CDR3 length: 12 residues. V was trimmed by 6 bases and J by 6 bases, leaving 11 bases between them. CDR3 nucleotides: TGTGCCAGCAGCCTAGTGGGTCAGACCCAGTACTTC. It is translated as CASSLVGQTQYF.

This clonotype was counted many times. The V call is TRBV5-1, the J call TRBJ2-1; 14 bases align to TRBD2. The CDR3 has 15 amino acids. Germline assignment: CDR1 SGHRS and CDR2 YFSETQ. Trimming removed 4 bases from V and 8 bases from J; junction bases left unmatched: 5. The CDR3 reads CASSPGLAGVDEQFF. The CDR3 DNA is TGCGCCAGCAGCCCGGGACTAGCGGGAGTCGATGAGCAGTTCTTC.

This clonotype was seen at least ten times. One end of the junction is discordant with germline, which a read error may explain. This sequence joins TRBV5-1 and TRBJ2-3, with D possibly TRBD1 on 5 matching bases. The germline CDR1 and CDR2 sequences are SGHRS and YFSETQ. The CDR3 spans 14 residues. In nucleotides, the CDR3 is TGTGCCAGCAGTTTAGCCAGGGGCACAGATACGCAGTATTTT. It codes for CASSLARGTDTQYF.

This clonotype was detected only a few times. The V gene is TRBV5-1, the J gene TRBJ2-5; D is possibly TRBD1 or TRBD2 (5 bases each). The CDR3 has 16 amino acids. V was shortened by 1 base and J by 1 base, with 14 bases between the two germline ends. Germline assignment: CDR1 SGHRS and CDR2 YFSETQ. The CDR3 loop is CASSLSVAGTQETQYF. The CDR3, as DNA: TGCGCCAGCAGCTTGTCAGTCGCCGGGACCCAAGAGACCCAGTACTTC.

This clonotype was counted ten times or more. This chain connects TRBV12-3 or TRBV12-4 to TRBJ2-2, with D perhaps being TRBD1 or TRBD2 (6 bases each). CDR3 length equals 13 residues. Trimming took off 4 bases at V and 8 bases at J, with 11 bases between the two ends. The CDR3 here is CASSWGAPGELFF. The CDR3 bases are TGTGCCAGCAGTTGGGGGGCGCCGGGGGAGCTGTTTTTT.

At least ten counts were recorded for this clonotype. The chain has TRBV20-1 and TRBJ2-7, with D perhaps matching TRBD1 or TRBD2 (5 bases each). Germline CDR1 and CDR2: DFQATT and SNEGSKA (reference sequence). Deletions cut 3 bases from V and 6 bases from J, with 9 bases between. The CDR3 extends over 11 amino acids. The CDR3 DNA reads TGCAGTGCTAGGAGGGGAACCGAGCAGTACTTC. It specifies CSARRGTEQYF.

In this sample, this clonotype turned up many times. V and J are TRBV5-1 and TRBJ1-4; 7 bases agree with TRBD1. The CDR3 runs to 13 residues. The J segment lost 5 bases and the V segment lost 6 bases, leaving 4 bases of the junction unmatched. Germline lookup yields CDR1 SGHRS and CDR2 YFSETQ. The CDR3 sequence is CASNQGGNEKLFF. In DNA form, the CDR3 reads TGCGCCAGCAACCAGGGGGGAAATGAAAAACTGTTTTTT. The whole variable domain, remainder taken from reference TRBV5-1 and TRBJ1-4, is KAGVTQTPRYLIKTRGQQVTLSCSPISGHRSVSWYQQTPGQGLQFLFEYFSETQRNKGNFPGRFSGRQFSNSRSEMNVSTLELGDSALYLCASNQGGNEKLFFGSGTQLSVL.

This clonotype appeared many times. This rearrangement joins TRBV4-2 to TRBJ2-5, with D possibly TRBD2 on 6 matching bases. The germline V gene encodes CDR1 LGHNA and CDR2 YNFKEQ. The CDR3 loop spans 13 amino acids. Trimming removed 7 bases from V and 5 bases from J, with 14 bases in between. CDR3 DNA sequence: TGTGCCAGCACCCGGGGGATGGGGGAGACCCAGTACTTC. Translating it yields CASTRGMGETQYF.

This clonotype was detected ten times or more. The genes are TRBV20-1 and TRBJ2-4; weak D call: TRBD2 (5 bases). Trimming cost V 5 bases and J 1 base, with 12 bases left between them. CDR1 is DFQATT, CDR2 SNEGSKA, per germline (reference sequence). The CDR3 runs 14 residues. In DNA form, the CDR3 reads TGCAGTGCTGGTCGGGGAATGGCCAAAAACATTCAGTACTTC. This encodes CSAGRGMAKNIQYF.

This clonotype was observed at least ten times. The rearrangement links TRBV29-1 to TRBJ1-3; 7 bases line up with TRBD1. Looked up from germline, CDR1 is SQVTM and CDR2 is ANQGSEA. Germline trimming cut 1 base from V and 0 bases from J; bases unmatched to any gene: 6. The CDR3 covers 16 residues. The CDR3, as DNA: TGCAGCGTTGAAGCCGCGGGACAGTTCTCTGGAAACACCATATATTTT. Its protein is CSVEAAGQFSGNTIYF. Based on the CDR3 plus reference TRBV29-1 and TRBJ1-3, the full variable domain is SAVISQKPSRDICQRGTSLTIQCQVDSQVTMMFWYRQQPGQSLTLIATANQGSEATYESGFVIDKFPISRPNLTFSTLTVSNMSPEDSSIYLCSVEAAGQFSGNTIYFGEGSWLTVV.